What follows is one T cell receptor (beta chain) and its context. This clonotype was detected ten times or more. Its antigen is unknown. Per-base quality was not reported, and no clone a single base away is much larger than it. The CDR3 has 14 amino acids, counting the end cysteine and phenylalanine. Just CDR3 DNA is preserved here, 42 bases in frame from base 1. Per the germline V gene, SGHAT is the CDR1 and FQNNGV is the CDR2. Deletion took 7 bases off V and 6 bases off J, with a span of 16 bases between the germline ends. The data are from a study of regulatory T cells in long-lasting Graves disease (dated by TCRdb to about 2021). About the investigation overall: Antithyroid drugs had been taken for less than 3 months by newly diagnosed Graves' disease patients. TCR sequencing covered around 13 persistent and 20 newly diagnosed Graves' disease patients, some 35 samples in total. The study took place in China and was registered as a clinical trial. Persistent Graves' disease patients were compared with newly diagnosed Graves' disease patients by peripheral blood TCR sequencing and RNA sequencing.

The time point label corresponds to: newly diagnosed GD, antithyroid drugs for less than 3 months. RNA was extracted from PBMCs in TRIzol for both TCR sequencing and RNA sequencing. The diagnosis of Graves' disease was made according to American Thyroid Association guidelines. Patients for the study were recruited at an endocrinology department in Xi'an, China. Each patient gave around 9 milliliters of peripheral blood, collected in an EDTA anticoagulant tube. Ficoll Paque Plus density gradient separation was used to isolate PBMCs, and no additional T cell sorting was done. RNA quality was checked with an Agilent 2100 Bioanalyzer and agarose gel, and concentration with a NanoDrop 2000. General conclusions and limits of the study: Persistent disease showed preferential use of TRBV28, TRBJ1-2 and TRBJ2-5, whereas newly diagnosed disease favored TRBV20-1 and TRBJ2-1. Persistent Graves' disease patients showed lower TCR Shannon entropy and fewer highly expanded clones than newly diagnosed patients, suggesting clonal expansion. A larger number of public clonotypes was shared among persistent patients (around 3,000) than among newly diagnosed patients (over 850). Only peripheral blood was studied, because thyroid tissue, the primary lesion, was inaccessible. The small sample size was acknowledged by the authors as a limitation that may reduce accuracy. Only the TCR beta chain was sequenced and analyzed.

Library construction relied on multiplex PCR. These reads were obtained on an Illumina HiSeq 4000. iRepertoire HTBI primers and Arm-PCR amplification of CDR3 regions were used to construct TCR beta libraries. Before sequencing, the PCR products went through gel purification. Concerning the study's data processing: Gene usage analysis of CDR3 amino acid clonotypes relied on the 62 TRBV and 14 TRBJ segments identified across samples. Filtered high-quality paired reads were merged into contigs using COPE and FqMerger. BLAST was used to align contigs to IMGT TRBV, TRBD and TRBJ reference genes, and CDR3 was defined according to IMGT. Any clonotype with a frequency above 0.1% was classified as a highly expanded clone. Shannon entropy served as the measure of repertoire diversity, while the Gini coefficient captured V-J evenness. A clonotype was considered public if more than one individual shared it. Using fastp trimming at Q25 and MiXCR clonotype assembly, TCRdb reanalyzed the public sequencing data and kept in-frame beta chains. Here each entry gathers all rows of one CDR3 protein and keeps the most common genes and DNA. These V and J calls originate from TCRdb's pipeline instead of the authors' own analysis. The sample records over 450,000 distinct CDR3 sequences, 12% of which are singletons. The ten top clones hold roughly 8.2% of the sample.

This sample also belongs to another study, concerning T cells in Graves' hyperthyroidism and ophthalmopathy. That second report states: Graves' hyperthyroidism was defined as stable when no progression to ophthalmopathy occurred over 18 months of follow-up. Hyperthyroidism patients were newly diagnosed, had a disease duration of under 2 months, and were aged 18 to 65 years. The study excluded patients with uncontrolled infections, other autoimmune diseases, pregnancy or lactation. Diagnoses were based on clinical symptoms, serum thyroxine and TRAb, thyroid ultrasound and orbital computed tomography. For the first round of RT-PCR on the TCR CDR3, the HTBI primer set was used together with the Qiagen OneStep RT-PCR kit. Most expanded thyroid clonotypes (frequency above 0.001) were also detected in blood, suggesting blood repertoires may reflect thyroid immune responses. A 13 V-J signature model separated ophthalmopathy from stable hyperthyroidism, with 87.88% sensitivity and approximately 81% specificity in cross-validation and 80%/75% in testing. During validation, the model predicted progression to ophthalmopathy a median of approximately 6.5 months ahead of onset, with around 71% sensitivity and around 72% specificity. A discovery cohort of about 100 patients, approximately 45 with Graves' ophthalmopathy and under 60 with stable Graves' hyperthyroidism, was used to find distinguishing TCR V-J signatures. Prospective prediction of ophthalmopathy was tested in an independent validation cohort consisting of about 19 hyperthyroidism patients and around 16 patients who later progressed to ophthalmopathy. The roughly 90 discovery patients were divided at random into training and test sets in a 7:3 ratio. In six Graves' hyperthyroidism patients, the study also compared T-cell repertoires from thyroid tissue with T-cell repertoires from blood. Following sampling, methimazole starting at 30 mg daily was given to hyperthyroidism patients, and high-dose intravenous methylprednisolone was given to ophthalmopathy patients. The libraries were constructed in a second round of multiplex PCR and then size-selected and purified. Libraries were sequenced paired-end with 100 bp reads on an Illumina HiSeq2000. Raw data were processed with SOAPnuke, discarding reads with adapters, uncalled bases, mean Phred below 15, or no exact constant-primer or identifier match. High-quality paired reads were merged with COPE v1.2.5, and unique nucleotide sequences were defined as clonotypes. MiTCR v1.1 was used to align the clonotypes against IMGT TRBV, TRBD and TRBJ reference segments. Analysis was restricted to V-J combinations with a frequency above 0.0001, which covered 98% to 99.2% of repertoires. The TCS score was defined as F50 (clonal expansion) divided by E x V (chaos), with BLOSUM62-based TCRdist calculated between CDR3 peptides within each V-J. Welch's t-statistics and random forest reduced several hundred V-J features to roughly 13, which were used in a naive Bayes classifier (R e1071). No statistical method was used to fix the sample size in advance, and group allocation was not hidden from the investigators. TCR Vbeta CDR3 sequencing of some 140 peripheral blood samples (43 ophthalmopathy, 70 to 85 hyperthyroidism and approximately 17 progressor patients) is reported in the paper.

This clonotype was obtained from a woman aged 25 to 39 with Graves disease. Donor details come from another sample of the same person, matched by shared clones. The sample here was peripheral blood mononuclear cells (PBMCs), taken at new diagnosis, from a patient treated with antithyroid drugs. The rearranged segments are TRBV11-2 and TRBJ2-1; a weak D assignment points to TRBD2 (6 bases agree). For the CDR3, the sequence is CASTPPGVPNEQFF. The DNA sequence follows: TGTGCCAGCACCCCGCCGGGAGTCCCCAATGAGCAGTTCTTC.